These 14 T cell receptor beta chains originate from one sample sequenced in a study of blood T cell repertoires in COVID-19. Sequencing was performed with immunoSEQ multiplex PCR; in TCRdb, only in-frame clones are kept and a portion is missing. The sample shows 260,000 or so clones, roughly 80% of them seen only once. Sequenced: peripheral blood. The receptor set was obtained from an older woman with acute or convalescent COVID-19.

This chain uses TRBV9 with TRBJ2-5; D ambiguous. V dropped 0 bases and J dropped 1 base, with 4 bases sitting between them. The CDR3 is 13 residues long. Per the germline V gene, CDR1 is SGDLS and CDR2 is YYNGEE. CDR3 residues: CASSVASQETQYF. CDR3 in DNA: TGTGCCAGCAGCGTAGCTAGCCAAGAGACCCAGTACTTC. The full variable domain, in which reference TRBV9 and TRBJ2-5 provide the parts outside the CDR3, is DSGVTQTPKHLITATGQRVTLRCSPRSGDLSVYWYQQSLDQGLQFLIQYYNGEERAKGNILERFSAQQFPDLHSELNLSSLELGDSALYFCASSVASQETQYFGPGTRLLVL.

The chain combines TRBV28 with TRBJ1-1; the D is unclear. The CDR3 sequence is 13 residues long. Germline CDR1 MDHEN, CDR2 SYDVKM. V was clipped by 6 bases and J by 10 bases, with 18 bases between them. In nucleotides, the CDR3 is TGTGCCAGCAGCCGTCCTCTTGGCAAGCGAGCTTTCTTT. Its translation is CASSRPLGKRAFF.

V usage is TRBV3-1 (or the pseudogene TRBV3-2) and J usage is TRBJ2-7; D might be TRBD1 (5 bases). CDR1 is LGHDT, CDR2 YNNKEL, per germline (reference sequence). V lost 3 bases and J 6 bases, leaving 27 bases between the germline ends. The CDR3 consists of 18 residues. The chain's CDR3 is CASSQGSLAGHILSEQYF. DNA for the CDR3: TGTGCCAGCAGCCAGGGGTCCTTGGCTGGACACATTCTCTCCGAGCAGTACTTC.

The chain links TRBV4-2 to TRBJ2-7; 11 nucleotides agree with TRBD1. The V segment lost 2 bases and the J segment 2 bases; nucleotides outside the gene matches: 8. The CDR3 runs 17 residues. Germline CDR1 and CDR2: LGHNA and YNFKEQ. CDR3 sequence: CASSQNSRDRGTYEQYF. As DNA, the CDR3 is TGTGCCAGCAGCCAAAATTCCCGGGACAGGGGGACCTACGAGCAGTACTTC.

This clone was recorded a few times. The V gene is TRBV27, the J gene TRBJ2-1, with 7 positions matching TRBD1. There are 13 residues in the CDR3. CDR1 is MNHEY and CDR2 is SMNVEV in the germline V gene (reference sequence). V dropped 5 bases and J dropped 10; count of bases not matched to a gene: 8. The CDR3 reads CASSPNQQGEQFF. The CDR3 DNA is TGTGCCAGCAGTCCGAATCAACAGGGGGAGCAGTTCTTC.

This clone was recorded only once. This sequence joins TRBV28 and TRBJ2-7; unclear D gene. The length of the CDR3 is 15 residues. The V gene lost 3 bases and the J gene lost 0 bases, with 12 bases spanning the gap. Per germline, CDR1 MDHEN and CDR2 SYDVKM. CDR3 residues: CASSFGLPSSYEQYF. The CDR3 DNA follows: TGTGCCAGCAGTTTTGGGCTTCCCTCCTCCTACGAGCAGTACTTC.

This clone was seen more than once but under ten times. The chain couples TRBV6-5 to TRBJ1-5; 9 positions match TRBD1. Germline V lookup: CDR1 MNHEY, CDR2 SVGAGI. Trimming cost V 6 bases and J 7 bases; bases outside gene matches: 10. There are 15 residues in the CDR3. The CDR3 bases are TGTGCCAGCAGCCAAACGCGGGACAGGGCCCAGCCCCAGCATTTT. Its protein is CASSQTRDRAQPQHF.

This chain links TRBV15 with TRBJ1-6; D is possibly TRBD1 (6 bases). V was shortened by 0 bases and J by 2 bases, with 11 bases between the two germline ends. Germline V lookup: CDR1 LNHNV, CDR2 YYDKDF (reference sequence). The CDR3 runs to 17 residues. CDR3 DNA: TGTGCCACCAGCAGAGATGGGGGGGCCGCCTATAATTCACCCCTCCACTTT. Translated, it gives CATSRDGGAAYNSPLHF. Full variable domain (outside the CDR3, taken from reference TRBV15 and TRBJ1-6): DAMVIQNPRYQVTQFGKPVTLSCSQTLNHNVMYWYQQKSSQAPKLLFHYYDKDFNNEADTPDNFQSRRPNTSFCFLDIRSPGLGDTAMYLCATSRDGGAAYNSPLHFGNGTRLTVT.

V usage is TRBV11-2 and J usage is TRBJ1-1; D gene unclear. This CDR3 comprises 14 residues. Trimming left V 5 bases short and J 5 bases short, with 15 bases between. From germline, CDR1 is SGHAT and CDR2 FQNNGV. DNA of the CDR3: TGTGCCAGCAGCGGCGGGGTCTTGGGTACTGAAGCTTTCTTT. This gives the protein CASSGGVLGTEAFF.

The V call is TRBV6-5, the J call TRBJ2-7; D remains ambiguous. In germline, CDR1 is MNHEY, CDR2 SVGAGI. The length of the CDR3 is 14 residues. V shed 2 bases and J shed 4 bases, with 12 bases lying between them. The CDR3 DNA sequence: TGTGCCAGCAGTTACGGGCCCCCGGCATACGAGCAGTACTTC. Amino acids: CASSYGPPAYEQYF.

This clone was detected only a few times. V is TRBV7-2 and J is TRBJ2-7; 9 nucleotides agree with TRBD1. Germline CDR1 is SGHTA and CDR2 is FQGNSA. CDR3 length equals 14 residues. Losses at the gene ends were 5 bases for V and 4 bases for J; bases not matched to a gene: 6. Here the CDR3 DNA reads TGTGCCAGCAGCCCTCGACAGGGGGGATACGAGCAGTACTTC. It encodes CASSPRQGGYEQYF.

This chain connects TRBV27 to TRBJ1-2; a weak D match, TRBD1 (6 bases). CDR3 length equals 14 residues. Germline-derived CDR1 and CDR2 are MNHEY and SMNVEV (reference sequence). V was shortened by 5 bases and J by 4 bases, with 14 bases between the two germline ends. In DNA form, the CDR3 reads TGTGCCAGCAGTCCACAGGGACGGCCCTATGGCTACACCTTC. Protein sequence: CASSPQGRPYGYTF.

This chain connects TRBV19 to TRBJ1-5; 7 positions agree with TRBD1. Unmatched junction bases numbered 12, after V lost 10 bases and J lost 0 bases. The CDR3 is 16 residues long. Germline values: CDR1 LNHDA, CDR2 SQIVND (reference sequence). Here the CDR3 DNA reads TGTGCCACCAAAGAAATGTACAGGGGTAGCAATCAGCCCCAGCATTTT. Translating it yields CATKEMYRGSNQPQHF. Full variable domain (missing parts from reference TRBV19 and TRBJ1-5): DGGITQSPKYLFRKEGQNVTLSCEQNLNHDAMYWYRQDPGQGLRLIYYSQIVNDFQKGDIAEGYSVSREKKESFPLTVTSAQKNPTAFYLCATKEMYRGSNQPQHFGDGTRLSIL.

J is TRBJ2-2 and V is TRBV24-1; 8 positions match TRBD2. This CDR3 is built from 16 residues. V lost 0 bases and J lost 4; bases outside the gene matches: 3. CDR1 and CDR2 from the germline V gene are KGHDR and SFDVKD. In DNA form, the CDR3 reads TGTGCCACCAGTGATTTGGGAGCGGGGGCCACCGGGGAGCTGTTTTTT. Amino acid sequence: CATSDLGAGATGELFF.